The rows below give T cell receptor beta chains drawn from one sample of a study of CD8 T cells in ankylosing spondylitis. TCRdb called the 5' RACE reads again in MiXCR, with one record for every CDR3 protein. Of roughly 250,000 distinct CDR3 sequences in the sample, 8% to 9.5% were seen once. The sequenced sample was blood, either unsorted or a sorted T cell fraction (not recorded which). These receptors all stem from a male donor with ankylosing spondylitis or in good health (not recorded which). Each CDR3 is given with its conserved first and last residue. The order of the fields is clone size, V gene, D gene, J gene, CDR3 DNA, CDR3 protein. The D gene is left open where the match is weak. A row's size may be missing; if present it is once, few, many or a size class.

clone size: many
V gene: TRBV7-2
D gene: -
J gene: TRBJ1-1
CDR3 DNA: TGTGCCAGCAGCTCCATGGGACAGAACACTGAAGCTTTCTTT
CDR3 protein: CASSSMGQNTEAFF

clone size: few
V gene: TRBV18
D gene: -
J gene: TRBJ2-7
CDR3 DNA: TGTGCTTTCCCCGAATCCCCCTACGAGCAGTACTTC
CDR3 protein: CAFPESPYEQYF

clone size: many
V gene: TRBV20-1
D gene: -
J gene: TRBJ2-7
CDR3 DNA: TGCAGTGCTAGTGACTCAATCCAGGGTAGCTCCTACGAGCAGTACTTC
CDR3 protein: CSASDSIQGSSYEQYF

clone size: -
V gene: TRBV7-2
D gene: -
J gene: TRBJ1-1
CDR3 DNA: TGTGCCAGCAGCTCCACCCGACAGGCTGAAGCTTTCTTT
CDR3 protein: CASSSTRQAEAFF

clone size: many
V gene: TRBV20-1
D gene: -
J gene: TRBJ2-1
CDR3 DNA: TGCAGTGCCCCGACGAGGCAGAGAGGGGTGAATGAGCAGTTCTTC
CDR3 protein: CSAPTRQRGVNEQFF

clone size: many
V gene: TRBV20-1
D gene: -
J gene: TRBJ2-5
CDR3 DNA: TGCAGTGCTACCCGTGGCGAGTCTGGCGGGACCCAGTACTTC
CDR3 protein: CSATRGESGGTQYF

clone size: many
V gene: TRBV12-5
D gene: -
J gene: TRBJ2-3
CDR3 DNA: TGTGCTAGTGGTTTGGACAGGCTGGATACGCAGTATTTT
CDR3 protein: CASGLDRLDTQYF

clone size: -
V gene: TRBV10-3
D gene: TRBD2
J gene: TRBJ2-5
CDR3 DNA: TGTGCCACCCCAACGACTAGCGGGAGACTCGAAGAGACCCAGTACTTC
CDR3 protein: CATPTTSGRLEETQYF

clone size: many
V gene: TRBV2
D gene: TRBD1
J gene: TRBJ1-4
CDR3 DNA: TGTGCCAGCACTCAGTCCGGGACAGTAGATGAAAAACTGTTTTTT
CDR3 protein: CASTQSGTVDEKLFF

clone size: few
V gene: TRBV19
D gene: TRBD1
J gene: TRBJ2-4
CDR3 DNA: TGTGCCAGTACCACCGGGACAGGGGGCCTGAGCAAAAACATTCAGTACTTC
CDR3 protein: CASTTGTGGLSKNIQYF

clone size: few
V gene: TRBV5-1
D gene: -
J gene: TRBJ2-5
CDR3 DNA: TGCGCCAGCAGCTTGGGTCATCAGGGGGGCGAGACCCAGTACTTC
CDR3 protein: CASSLGHQGGETQYF

clone size: many
V gene: TRBV9
D gene: -
J gene: TRBJ2-7
CDR3 DNA: TGTGCCAGCAGCTTCCACACGGTTATTTGCGAGCAGTACTTC
CDR3 protein: CASSFHTVICEQYF

clone size: few
V gene: TRBV20-1
D gene: TRBD1
J gene: TRBJ1-1
CDR3 DNA: TGCAGTGCGCCTGACAGGGAGGGTCACACTGAAGCTTTCTTT
CDR3 protein: CSAPDREGHTEAFF

clone size: many
V gene: TRBV29-1
D gene: -
J gene: TRBJ1-3
CDR3 DNA: TGCAGCGGCCGATTCGGGGGCTCAGCTGGAAACACCATATATTTT
CDR3 protein: CSGRFGGSAGNTIYF

clone size: many
V gene: TRBV7-2
D gene: -
J gene: TRBJ2-3
CDR3 DNA: TGTGCCAGCAGTCGAACCTCCAGCGGTAGCACAGATACGCAGTATTTT
CDR3 protein: CASSRTSSGSTDTQYF

clone size: few
V gene: TRBV7-2
D gene: -
J gene: TRBJ2-1
CDR3 DNA: TGTGCCAGCAGCTTAGAAAGGCGGAGTTACAATGAGCAGTTCTTC
CDR3 protein: CASSLERRSYNEQFF

clone size: many
V gene: TRBV14
D gene: -
J gene: TRBJ1-1
CDR3 DNA: TGTGCCAGCAGCCAAGGGAGGGAAATGAACACTGAAGCTTTCTTT
CDR3 protein: CASSQGREMNTEAFF

clone size: many
V gene: TRBV15
D gene: -
J gene: TRBJ2-4
CDR3 DNA: TGTGCCACCAGCCGGGGACTAGCCAAAAACATTCAGTACTTC
CDR3 protein: CATSRGLAKNIQYF

clone size: many
V gene: TRBV20-1
D gene: -
J gene: TRBJ2-3
CDR3 DNA: TGCAGTGCTAGTAACCGGGACCTTTCCACAGATACGCAGTATTTT
CDR3 protein: CSASNRDLSTDTQYF

clone size: many
V gene: TRBV11-2
D gene: -
J gene: TRBJ2-1
CDR3 DNA: TGTGCCAGCAGGGGTGGAGGTGAGCAGTTCTTC
CDR3 protein: CASRGGGEQFF

clone size: many
V gene: TRBV9
D gene: -
J gene: TRBJ1-5
CDR3 DNA: TGTGCCAGCAGCGCCCCTGACAGGAGAAGCAATCAGCCCCAGCATTTT
CDR3 protein: CASSAPDRRSNQPQHF

clone size: many
V gene: TRBV6-1
D gene: -
J gene: TRBJ2-1
CDR3 DNA: TGTGCCAGCAGCCGGGACGACGGGAATGAGCAGTTCTTC
CDR3 protein: CASSRDDGNEQFF

clone size: many
V gene: TRBV7-9
D gene: -
J gene: TRBJ2-1
CDR3 DNA: TGTGCCAGCAGTTGGGACCTGGGGAGGAGTTACAATGAGCAGTTCTTC
CDR3 protein: CASSWDLGRSYNEQFF

clone size: many
V gene: TRBV12-3/TRBV12-4
D gene: -
J gene: TRBJ2-7
CDR3 DNA: TGTGCCAGCAGTTTAAATCCAGGCACCTACGAGCAGTACTTC
CDR3 protein: CASSLNPGTYEQYF

clone size: -
V gene: TRBV7-2
D gene: -
J gene: TRBJ2-3
CDR3 DNA: TGTGCCAGCAGGCCACCCATCTCAGATACGCAGTATTTT
CDR3 protein: CASRPPISDTQYF

clone size: few
V gene: TRBV18
D gene: -
J gene: TRBJ1-6
CDR3 DNA: TGTGCCAGCTCACGGGGGACGGCGGATAATTCACCCCTCCACTTT
CDR3 protein: CASSRGTADNSPLHF

clone size: many
V gene: TRBV7-7
D gene: -
J gene: TRBJ2-2
CDR3 DNA: TGTGCTAGCAGCTTGCAGGGAGACACCGGGGAGCTGTTTTTT
CDR3 protein: CASSLQGDTGELFF

clone size: few
V gene: TRBV6-1
D gene: -
J gene: TRBJ1-5
CDR3 DNA: TGTGCCAGCAGTGAAGCTGGACAGCCCCAGCATTTT
CDR3 protein: CASSEAGQPQHF

clone size: few
V gene: TRBV7-2
D gene: -
J gene: TRBJ2-7
CDR3 DNA: TGTGCCAGCAGCTTAGTAGGGATGCAGGCCTACGAGCAGTACTTC
CDR3 protein: CASSLVGMQAYEQYF

clone size: many
V gene: TRBV3-1
D gene: -
J gene: TRBJ2-1
CDR3 DNA: TGTGCCAGCAGCCAAGGCCGTCTGGTAGCAGGGCACAATGAGCAGTTCTTC
CDR3 protein: CASSQGRLVAGHNEQFF

clone size: many
V gene: TRBV7-2
D gene: -
J gene: TRBJ2-3
CDR3 DNA: TGTGCCAGCAGCTTTAAGCTGAGGCTTAGCACAGATACGCAGTATTTT
CDR3 protein: CASSFKLRLSTDTQYF

clone size: many
V gene: TRBV11-2
D gene: TRBD1
J gene: TRBJ2-2
CDR3 DNA: TGTGCCAGCAGCCGACGCCCGGACAGGACAGGGACGGGGGAGCTGTTTTTT
CDR3 protein: CASSRRPDRTGTGELFF

clone size: many
V gene: TRBV20-1
D gene: TRBD2
J gene: TRBJ2-1
CDR3 DNA: TGCAGTGCTAATTCAGCGGGAGGAACCACCTACAATGAGCAGTTCTTC
CDR3 protein: CSANSAGGTTYNEQFF

clone size: many
V gene: TRBV6-2/TRBV6-3
D gene: -
J gene: TRBJ1-5
CDR3 DNA: TGTGCCAGCTCGGAACGATACACCAGGGAGAATCAGCCCCAGCATTTT
CDR3 protein: CASSERYTRENQPQHF

clone size: -
V gene: TRBV12-3/TRBV12-4
D gene: -
J gene: TRBJ2-5
CDR3 DNA: TGTGCCAGCAGTTTGCAGGGAGGTAGGGTGACCCAGTACTTC
CDR3 protein: CASSLQGGRVTQYF

clone size: many
V gene: TRBV5-1
D gene: -
J gene: TRBJ2-1
CDR3 DNA: TGCGCCAGCAGCTTGAGGCGCGGGGACGATGAGCAGTTCTTC
CDR3 protein: CASSLRRGDDEQFF

clone size: many
V gene: TRBV5-1
D gene: -
J gene: TRBJ2-7
CDR3 DNA: TGCGCCAGCAGATTAGAGGGCGAGCAGTACTTC
CDR3 protein: CASRLEGEQYF

clone size: few
V gene: TRBV7-9
D gene: -
J gene: TRBJ2-2
CDR3 DNA: TGTGCCACCCTAGGGTTCGCGAACACCGGGGAGCTGTTTTTT
CDR3 protein: CATLGFANTGELFF

clone size: many
V gene: TRBV9
D gene: TRBD1
J gene: TRBJ1-2
CDR3 DNA: TGTGCCAGCAGCGTAGTGAGGGGGCGAGGCTACACCTTC
CDR3 protein: CASSVVRGRGYTF

clone size: -
V gene: TRBV11-2
D gene: -
J gene: TRBJ2-1
CDR3 DNA: TGTGCCAGCAGCTTAACAGGGACCTACAATGAGCAGTTCTTC
CDR3 protein: CASSLTGTYNEQFF

clone size: few
V gene: TRBV12-3/TRBV12-4
D gene: -
J gene: TRBJ2-5
CDR3 DNA: TGTGCCAGCAGTTGGGCAGGGGAAGAGACCCAGTACTTC
CDR3 protein: CASSWAGEETQYF

clone size: few
V gene: TRBV5-5
D gene: -
J gene: TRBJ1-2
CDR3 DNA: TGTGCCAGCAGCTTGGATTTGCGCGACAGAAGATGGGGCTACACCTTC
CDR3 protein: CASSLDLRDRRWGYTF

clone size: many
V gene: TRBV25-1
D gene: -
J gene: TRBJ2-2
CDR3 DNA: TGTGCCAGCAGTGAATCCCCCGGCAGGCCGAGGACCGGGGAGCTGTTTTTT
CDR3 protein: CASSESPGRPRTGELFF

clone size: many
V gene: TRBV6-1
D gene: -
J gene: TRBJ1-5
CDR3 DNA: TGTGCCAGCAGTCGATTTACAGGGCAGAATCAGCCCCAGCATTTT
CDR3 protein: CASSRFTGQNQPQHF

clone size: many
V gene: TRBV6-6
D gene: TRBD2
J gene: TRBJ2-1
CDR3 DNA: TGTGCCAGCATGGAGACTAGCCGCTCTGAGCAGTTCTTC
CDR3 protein: CASMETSRSEQFF

clone size: few
V gene: TRBV5-6
D gene: -
J gene: TRBJ1-2
CDR3 DNA: TGTGCCAGCAGCCTGAGTCGTGGGATCGGCTATGGCTACACCTTC
CDR3 protein: CASSLSRGIGYGYTF

clone size: many
V gene: TRBV12-3/TRBV12-4
D gene: -
J gene: TRBJ2-5
CDR3 DNA: TGTGCCAGCAGTTTGAAGACTGGAGAGACCCAGTACTTC
CDR3 protein: CASSLKTGETQYF

clone size: -
V gene: TRBV7-2
D gene: TRBD1
J gene: TRBJ1-5
CDR3 DNA: TGTGCCAGCAGCTTAGGAGGACAGGATGGTCAGCCCCAGCATTTT
CDR3 protein: CASSLGGQDGQPQHF

clone size: -
V gene: TRBV7-6
D gene: -
J gene: TRBJ2-1
CDR3 DNA: TGTGCCAGCAGCTTAACTCAATACAATGAGCAGTTCTTC
CDR3 protein: CASSLTQYNEQFF

clone size: many
V gene: TRBV20-1
D gene: TRBD1
J gene: TRBJ1-5
CDR3 DNA: TGCAGTGCTCCCTCAACCGGGACAGTGAATCAGCCCCAGCATTTT
CDR3 protein: CSAPSTGTVNQPQHF

clone size: -
V gene: TRBV7-3
D gene: -
J gene: TRBJ2-1
CDR3 DNA: TGTGCCAGCAGCTCCCCTGAGGCCGCCAGGCATGAGCAGTTCTTC
CDR3 protein: CASSSPEAARHEQFF